The present T cell receptor (beta chain) was sequenced within a study of PD-1 blockade in mismatch repair-deficient tumors (dated by TCRdb to about 2017). The study in broad terms: Between late 2013 and 2016, the trial enrolled roughly 85 consecutive patients with around twelve mismatch repair-deficient cancer types, every one of whom had been previously treated and was progressing. Tumor-associated T cell clones were tracked in the peripheral blood of patients responding to PD-1 blockade by deep sequencing of TCR CDR3 regions. The paper as a whole reports these results and caveats: Clones residing in the tumor, which were often undetectable in blood before treatment, expanded quickly after pembrolizumab and then contracted, generally before radiologic responses.

Receptor libraries were prepared by the immunoSEQ multiplex PCR assay. Imported from immuneACCESS, the table was reduced by TCRdb to in-frame sequences with V and J called. These copies leave out some clones; in studies compared against another copy, an unresolved V gene accounts for under half, and the cause of the remainder is not known. Recorded for this sample are under 50,000 clones; roughly 80% of them occurred a single time. Together, the top ten hold about 23% of the sample. Mismatch repair deficiency was established in every enrolled patient by polymerase chain reaction or immunohistochemistry. TCR sequencing was carried out for three patients who responded to pembrolizumab therapy. The phase II trial prospectively evaluated PD-1 blockade with pembrolizumab in advanced mismatch repair-deficient cancers, independent of tissue of origin. Peripheral blood T cell samples were gathered serially, both before PD-1 blockade started and at multiple time points afterward. The timing of each blood sample was reported as weeks after the first dose of pembrolizumab.

For this clone: Its antigen is unknown. No much larger clone is present one base from it, and per-base qualities are unavailable.

V has 0 bases trimmed and J has 5 bases trimmed; junction bases matching no gene number 7. The CDR3 starts with the cysteine, ends with the phenylalanine, and has 16 residues. Just the 48-base CDR3 DNA is kept, in frame starting at base 1. Looking up the germline V gene (reference sequence) yields CDR1 SEHNR and CDR2 FQNEAQ. The sequence was obtained from an adult with mismatch repair-deficient cancer. The chain is made from TRBV7-9 and TRBJ1-5; the central 7 bases match TRBD1. Material: peripheral blood, obtained 4 weeks after starting pembrolizumab. The sequenced DNA is TGTGCCAGCAGCTTAGCGGCCAGGGGGGTAGATCAGCCCCAGCATTTT. This translates into CASSLAARGVDQPQHF.